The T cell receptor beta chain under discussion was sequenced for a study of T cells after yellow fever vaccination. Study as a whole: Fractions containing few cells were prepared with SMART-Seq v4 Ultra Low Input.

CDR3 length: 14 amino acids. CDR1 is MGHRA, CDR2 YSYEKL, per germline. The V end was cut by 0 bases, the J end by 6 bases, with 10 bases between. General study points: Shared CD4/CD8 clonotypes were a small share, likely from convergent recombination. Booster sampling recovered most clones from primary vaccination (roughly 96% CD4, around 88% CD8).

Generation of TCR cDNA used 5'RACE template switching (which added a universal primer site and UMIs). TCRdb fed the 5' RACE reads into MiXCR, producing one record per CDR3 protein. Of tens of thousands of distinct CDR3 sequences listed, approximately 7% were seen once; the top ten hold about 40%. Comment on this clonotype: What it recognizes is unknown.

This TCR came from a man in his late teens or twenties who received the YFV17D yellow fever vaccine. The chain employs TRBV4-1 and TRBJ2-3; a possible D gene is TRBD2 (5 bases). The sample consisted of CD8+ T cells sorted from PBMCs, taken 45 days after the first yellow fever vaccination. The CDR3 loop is CASSQDERADTQYF. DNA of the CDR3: TGCGCCAGCAGCCAAGATGAGAGGGCCGATACGCAGTATTTT.